This T cell receptor beta chain came from a study of early T cells in non-severe SARS-CoV-2 infection. CDR3 length: 13 amino acids. Trimming removed 2 bases from V and 4 bases from J, with 5 bases in between. TCRdb independently ran MiXCR on the 5' RACE reads; one entry per CDR3 protein. The sample gives tens of thousands of distinct CDR3 sequences, 12% of which show up once; about 1.7% is in the top ten. The specimen was whole blood. The chain uses TRBV12-3 or TRBV12-4 and TRBJ2-2; D remains ambiguous. This receptor was taken from an adult who was a healthcare worker with PCR-confirmed SARS-CoV-2 infection or an uninfected control (not recorded which). Here the CDR3 reads CASSLSPTGELFF. The CDR3 DNA reads as TGTGCCAGCAGTTTATCTCCCACCGGGGAGCTGTTTTTT.